This TCR beta chain derives from a study of T cell changes during pregnancy in multiple sclerosis. CDR1 and CDR2 (germline): MNHEY, SVGAGI. The CDR3 is made up of 14 amino acids. The data were produced by immunoSEQ multiplex PCR, yet TCRdb's version contains in-frame clones alone and is incomplete. The sample shows around 35,000 clones, roughly nine tenths of them seen only once. Turning to this clone: A much larger clone is a single base away; this may be a read error. Other DNA sequences in this sample translate to the same CDR3.

The sample consisted of CD8+ T cells from peripheral blood mononuclear cells, taken before pregnancy. This TCR was recovered from a female donor with multiple sclerosis, enrolled in a pregnancy study. V usage is TRBV6-5 and J usage is TRBJ2-7, with a weak D call TRBD2 (5 bases). The CDR3 loop reads CASSYSSRSYEQYF. CDR3 nucleotides: TGTGCTAGCAGTTATTCTAGCAGAAGTTACGAGCAGTACTTC.